This T cell receptor beta chain stems from a study of T cells in narcolepsy. Overall study findings and caveats: In some patient and control memory CD4+ samples, autoreactive clones were absent. Autoreactive clonotypes reportedly recurred in blood of same and different patients, not controls.

TCRdb's copy holds only in-frame clones and misses some; the assay was immunoSEQ multiplex PCR. The sample has about 24,000 clones, roughly 85% seen once; the top ten hold roughly 1.3%. This CDR3 is 13 amino acids long. The ends were cut back, 4 bases at V and 4 bases at J, with 7 bases in the middle. The germline gives CDR1 MNHEY, CDR2 SMNVEV (reference sequence). This clone occurred a few times. What it recognizes is unknown. The source is a human donor with narcolepsy. Sequenced: CD45RA- memory CD4+ T cells from PBMCs. This rearrangement joins TRBV27 to TRBJ2-2; unclear D gene. The chain's CDR3 is CASSSQRTGELFF. For the CDR3, the DNA is TGTGCCAGCAGTTCTCAGCGCACCGGGGAGCTGTTTTTT.